The clone carrying this TCR beta chain was recorded only once. The junction departs from the called germline gene at one end, perhaps through a read error. The sample belongs to a study of chronic HIV infection and antiretroviral therapy. MiXCR, run by TCRdb on the 5' RACE reads, gives a single entry per CDR3 protein. The table has some 38,000 distinct CDR3 sequences, roughly 8% seen once. Germline CDR1 is SGHTA and CDR2 is FQGNSA. The CDR3 runs to 14 residues. The genes are TRBV7-2 and TRBJ1-3, with D hard to call. The sequence was obtained from an adult who had HIV and had not received antiretroviral therapy, or was an uninfected healthy control (not recorded which). Sequencing was done on a sample of peripheral blood. The CDR3 here is CASSLGTTGNTVYF. As DNA, the CDR3 is TGTGCCAGCAGCTTAGGGACTACTGGAAACACCGTATATTTT.